This passage covers 25 T cell receptor beta chains from one sample sequenced in a study of pediatric ulcerative colitis (dated 2019 in TCRdb). Preparation of the library involved the immunoSEQ multiplex PCR assay. The table comes from immuneACCESS by way of TCRdb, which keeps in-frame sequences with V and J called. Part of the clones is missing from these tables; in studies checked, under half for an unresolved V gene and the rest for unknown reasons. Recorded for this sample are more than 40,000 clones; 78% of them occurred a single time. The ten largest clonotypes hold less than 4.5% of the sample. During colonoscopy, one to two pinch biopsies were obtained from the rectum for research purposes. The material sequenced was gut tissue. All receptors derive from a girl aged 10 to 17 with moderate ulcerative colitis.

V gene TRBV5-5 combines with J gene TRBJ1-1, with 7 bases that match TRBD1. CDR3 length: 15 amino acids. V lost 4 bases to trimming and J lost 3 bases; unmatched junction nucleotides: 9. CDR1 SGHKS and CDR2 YYEKEE come from the germline V gene (reference sequence). The CDR3 region has the DNA TGTGCCAGCAGCCCCTCGGGAGGGGGCCACACTGAAGCTTTCTTT. Protein: CASSPSGGGHTEAFF. The full variable domain, its missing parts supplied by reference TRBV5-5 and TRBJ1-1, is DAGVTQSPTHLIKTRGQQVTLRCSPISGHKSVSWYQQVLGQGPQFIFQYYEKEERGRGNFPDRFSARQFPNYSSELNVNALLLGDSALYLCASSPSGGGHTEAFFGQGTRLTVV.

In its sample, this clone was seen a few times. This sequence joins TRBV4-2 and TRBJ1-1, with D tentatively TRBD1 (5 bases). Trimming left V 5 bases short and J 1 base short, with 11 bases between. Germline V gene data show CDR1 as LGHNA and CDR2 as YNFKEQ. The CDR3 runs to 14 residues. The CDR3 region has the DNA TGTGCCAGCAGCTTTTATCAGGGGAACACTGAAGCTTTCTTT. As protein: CASSFYQGNTEAFF.

The chain joins TRBV9 to TRBJ1-1, with unresolved D. Germline lookup yields CDR1 SGDLS and CDR2 YYNGEE. V was trimmed by 2 bases and J by 4 bases, leaving 12 bases between them. CDR3 size: 14 residues. Here the CDR3 reads CASSVRSGFTEAFF. CDR3 bases: TGTGCCAGCAGCGTTAGATCGGGTTTCACTGAAGCTTTCTTT.

The CDR3 is CASSLRDQGGEQYF. CDR3 DNA: TGTGCCAGCAGCCTACGGGACCAAGGGGGCGAGCAGTACTTC. This chain uses TRBV5-3 with TRBJ2-7, with D possibly matching TRBD1 (6 bases). TRBV5-3 is labeled an ORF, and its function is uncertain. Trimming cost V 8 bases and J 6 bases, with 21 bases left between them. The CDR3 runs 14 residues.

The gene calls are TRBV21-1 and TRBJ2-1; TRBD1 was called by the table and not checked on the DNA. TRBV21-1 is a pseudogene. This CDR3 spans 15 amino acids. The CDR3 DNA reads as TGTGCCAGCAGCAGCCGAGTGGGGCGCTACAATGAGCAGTTCTTC. Translation gives CASSSRVGRYNEQFF.

The chain joins TRBV10-3 to TRBJ1-4; 9 bases are shared with TRBD1. Germline CDR1 ENHRY, CDR2 SYGVKD. The CDR3 runs to 15 residues. J gave up 5 bases and V 7 bases, and 8 bases lay outside the gene matches. For the CDR3, the DNA is TGTGCCATCAACCCAACGGACAGGGGAAATGAAAAACTGTTTTTT. Translation: CAINPTDRGNEKLFF.

The V and J genes are TRBV19 and TRBJ1-2, with D possibly TRBD1 on 5 matching bases. The germline V and J ends were trimmed by 6 bases and 6 bases, with 23 bases remaining between them. Germline V gives CDR1 LNHDA, CDR2 SQIVND (reference sequence). The CDR3 has 16 amino acids. DNA for the CDR3: TGTGCCAGTAGGCCTCTTCCGGGACCCTCGGACCATGGCTACACCTTC. It yields the protein CASRPLPGPSDHGYTF.

This clone was counted once. The V gene is TRBV11-2, the J gene TRBJ1-4, with D possibly being TRBD1 (6 bases). There are 16 residues in the CDR3. The germline V and J ends were trimmed by 3 bases and 2 bases, with 13 bases remaining between them. Germline CDR1 SGHAT, CDR2 FQNNGV. The CDR3 spells CASSFNPGVTNEKLFF. The CDR3 DNA sequence: TGTGCCAGCAGCTTCAACCCAGGGGTTACTAATGAAAAACTGTTTTTT.

This chain connects TRBV7-2 to TRBJ1-5; 7 bases agree with TRBD1. J gave up 6 bases and V 3 bases, and 8 bases lay outside the gene matches. The CDR3 is made up of 15 amino acids. Germline loops: CDR1 SGHTA, CDR2 FQGNSA. Here the CDR3 reads CASSLQDRVPQPQHF. The CDR3 DNA reads as TGTGCCAGCAGCTTGCAAGACAGGGTCCCTCAGCCCCAGCATTTT.

The V call is TRBV5-1, the J call TRBJ2-1, with unresolved D. The CDR3 contains 20 residues. Germline V gene sequence: CDR1 SGHRS, CDR2 YFSETQ. V was clipped by 4 bases and J by 4 bases, with 30 bases between them. The CDR3 reads CASSRGPYYMETTLYNEQFF. CDR3 sequence (DNA): TGCGCCAGCAGCCGTGGTCCGTATTACATGGAGACGACCTTATACAATGAGCAGTTCTTC.

This rearrangement joins TRBV5-1 to TRBJ2-5; 13 nucleotides match TRBD2. Germline V CDR1 and CDR2: SGHRS, YFSETQ. The CDR3 totals 14 residues. V dropped 5 bases and J dropped 11; count of bases not matched to a gene: 9. In DNA form, the CDR3 reads TGCGCCAGCAGACTAGCGGGAGGGCAAGGTGAGCAGTACTTC. The encoded protein is CASRLAGGQGEQYF.

This clone was observed a handful of times. The chain recombines TRBV29-1 with TRBJ2-3; TRBD2 aligns across 10 bases. Germline V CDR1 and CDR2: SQVTM, ANQGSEA. This CDR3 region has 15 residues. Trimming at V came to 4 bases and at J to 0 bases, leaving 4 bases not matched to a gene. In DNA, the CDR3 is TGCAGCGTTGCCCCTAGCGGGGGTAGCACAGATACGCAGTATTTT. It yields the protein CSVAPSGGSTDTQYF.

This rearrangement joins TRBV5-1 to TRBJ1-4; 9 nucleotides line up with TRBD1. Germline CDR1 is SGHRS and CDR2 is YFSETQ. This CDR3 is 14 amino acids long. With V trimmed by 4 bases and J by 8 bases, 6 bases remained unmatched. The chain's CDR3 is CASSVTGGGEKLFF. CDR3 nucleotides: TGCGCCAGCAGCGTAACAGGGGGCGGCGAAAAACTGTTTTTT.

The chain is built from TRBV6-1 and TRBJ2-3; D remains unclear. Trimming stripped 7 bases from V and 3 bases from J, with 11 bases between. The CDR3 length is 13 residues. CDR1 is MNHNS and CDR2 is SASEGT in the germline V gene. The CDR3 DNA sequence: TGTGCCAGCACCCAAGAGAATACAGATACGCAGTATTTT. This codes for CASTQENTDTQYF.

The gene calls are TRBV27 and TRBJ2-1, with TRBD2 matching 7 bases. J lost 2 bases, V lost 11 bases, and 6 bases had no gene match. The CDR3 totals 13 residues. Germline V gives CDR1 MNHEY, CDR2 SMNVEV (reference sequence). The CDR3 sequence: CAAGTTPYNEQFF. For the CDR3, the DNA is TGTGCCGCCGGGACTACCCCCTACAATGAGCAGTTCTTC.

This clone was counted once. V and J are TRBV29-1 and TRBJ1-1, with D hard to call. Deletions cut 2 bases from V and 3 bases from J, with 13 bases between. Germline-derived CDR1 and CDR2 are SQVTM and ANQGSEA. The CDR3 runs to 14 residues. The CDR3 sequence: CSVETRGDYTEAFF. The CDR3 coding sequence is TGCAGCGTTGAAACGCGGGGTGACTACACTGAAGCTTTCTTT.

V gene TRBV7-9 combines with J gene TRBJ2-1, with TRBD1 matching over 8 bases. Per germline, CDR1 SEHNR and CDR2 FQNEAQ (reference sequence). CDR3 length equals 15 residues. The J segment lost 9 bases and the V segment lost 3 bases, leaving 10 bases of the junction unmatched. CDR3 coding DNA: TGTGCCAGCAGCTTTTCGCGGGGCAGGGGGCTTGAGCAGTTCTTC. Its protein is CASSFSRGRGLEQFF.

V is TRBV11-2 and J is TRBJ2-7; D not resolved. The CDR3 spans 13 residues. V lost 6 bases and J 0 bases, leaving 9 bases between the germline ends. Per germline, CDR1 SGHAT and CDR2 FQNNGV. The DNA of the CDR3 is TGTGCCAGCAGAGGACGGAACTCCTACGAGCAGTACTTC. Encoded protein: CASRGRNSYEQYF.

CDR3 amino acids: CASRSTSPIQYF. The CDR3 DNA follows: TGTGCCAGCAGGTCGACTAGCCCCATTCAGTATTTT. The J gene is TRBJ2-3, the V gene TRBV2, with 7 bases fitting TRBD2. V dropped 6 bases and J dropped 12; count of bases not matched to a gene: 9. Germline V CDR1 and CDR2: SNHLY, FYNNEI. CDR3 length: 12 amino acids.

The chain has TRBV5-6 and TRBJ1-1; the D is unclear. Germline assignment: CDR1 SGHDT and CDR2 YYEEEE. With 4 bases removed from V and 0 bases from J, the gap between germline ends came to 13 bases. This CDR3 has 15 residues. DNA for the CDR3: TGTGCCAGCAGCCGGATTGGGGTGATGAACACTGAAGCTTTCTTT. Translated: CASSRIGVMNTEAFF.

This chain uses TRBV7-3 with TRBJ2-1, with D possibly being TRBD1 or TRBD2 (6 bases each). Germline lookup yields CDR1 SGHTA and CDR2 FQGTGA. Trimming stripped 0 bases from V and 4 bases from J, with 7 bases between. This CDR3 contains 14 residues. This chain's CDR3 is CASSLTGGYNEQFF. CDR3 DNA: TGTGCCAGCAGCTTAACAGGGGGGTACAATGAGCAGTTCTTC.

The V and J genes are TRBV5-6 and TRBJ1-1, with TRBD1 as a possible D gene (5 bases). There are 17 residues in the CDR3. Per the germline V gene, CDR1 is SGHDT and CDR2 is YYEEEE. V was pared by 0 bases and J by 2 bases, with 17 bases between. The CDR3 bases are TGTGCCAGCAGCTTGGGTTCCGACAGAATCCTAAACACTGAAGCTTTCTTT. Residues: CASSLGSDRILNTEAFF.

The rearrangement joins TRBV7-2 to TRBJ2-1, with D possibly being TRBD2 (5 bases). CDR3 size: 15 residues. Germline V CDR1 and CDR2: SGHTA, FQGNSA. V was clipped by 5 bases and J by 0 bases, with 11 bases between them. This CDR3 reads CASSLSSGSYNEQFF. DNA for the CDR3: TGTGCCAGCAGCCTCTCCAGCGGCTCCTACAATGAGCAGTTCTTC.

The chain joins TRBV5-6 to TRBJ2-6; D gene ambiguous. The CDR3 has 18 amino acids. Deletions cut 3 bases from V and 3 bases from J, with 19 bases between. Per the germline V gene, CDR1 is SGHDT and CDR2 is YYEEEE. The CDR3 here is CASSSFLGRDRGANVLTF. Here the CDR3 DNA reads TGTGCCAGCAGCTCATTCCTTGGACGAGACCGTGGGGCCAACGTCCTGACTTTC. Full variable domain (remainder filled in from reference TRBV5-6 and TRBJ2-6): DAGVTQSPTHLIKTRGQQVTLRCSPKSGHDTVSWYQQALGQGPQFIFQYYEEEERQRGNFPDRFSGHQFPNYSSELNVNALLLGDSALYLCASSSFLGRDRGANVLTFGAGSRLTVL.

This clone appeared a single time. The genes are TRBV7-3 and TRBJ2-1, with D possibly matching TRBD1 (6 bases). The CDR3 consists of 13 residues. The V and J ends lost 5 bases and 3 bases respectively, with 8 bases between them. Looked up from germline, CDR1 is SGHTA and CDR2 is FQGTGA. CDR3 loop: CASSPDSYNEQFF. CDR3 coding DNA: TGTGCCAGCAGCCCGGACAGCTACAATGAGCAGTTCTTC. Looking up the rest from reference TRBV7-3 and TRBJ2-1 gives the full variable domain: GAGVSQTPSNKVTEKGKYVELRCDPISGHTALYWYRQSLGQGPEFLIYFQGTGAADDSGLPNDRFFAVRPEGSVSTLKIQRTERGDSAVYLCASSPDSYNEQFFGPGTRLTVL.